Listed here is a single T cell receptor beta chain. Its specificity is unknown. At one boundary the junction diverges from the germline segment, which might be a read error. The input was 450 to 500 ng total RNA; TCR beta cDNA was made from it with a constant-region primer. Each TCR beta library was derived from three nested multiplex PCR rounds that employed slightly modified ARM-PCR. Each of the first two PCR rounds ran approximately 11 cycles with TRBV1-TRBV30 forward and C-beta reverse primers. TCRdb reprocessed the multiplex PCR reads with MiXCR, giving one entry per CDR3 protein. Of 100,000 to 150,000 distinct CDR3 sequences in the sample, under 65% were seen once. These data originate in a study of tumor-infiltrating lymphocytes in primary liver carcinoma. Study overall: Stage T1-T3 N0M0 tumors measured 4.2 to 10 cm at most. Study-wide results and caveats: Among top clones, only about 7-25% appeared in all five tumor regions. Reduced overlap was seen in tumor-adjacent and tumor-blood pairs versus tumor region pairs.

The CDR3 is 16 residues long. RNA and DNA were co-extracted from about 20-30 mg of unsorted bulk tissue. All tumor specimens exceeded 80% viable tumor cells. V gene TRBV12-3 or TRBV12-4 combines with J gene TRBJ1-2; D ambiguous. The TCR sequence derives from a woman aged 55-70 years with primary liver carcinoma and hepatitis B virus infection. The source material was liver tumor tissue from sampling region 3. Subset indicated: tumor region T3, left-lateral pole. CDR3 DNA: TGCGCCAGCGGTTCGAGAGCAGTCCTCGTTTCTCATGGCTACACCTTC. Translation gives CASGSRAVLVSHGYTF.